These 20 T cell receptor beta chains originate from one sample sequenced in a study of blood T cell repertoires in COVID-19 (dated by TCRdb to 2018 to 2020). The method behind the library was the immunoSEQ multiplex PCR assay. In TCRdb, the immuneACCESS table is reduced to in-frame sequences with V and J assigned. These tables do not hold every clone; where another copy was compared, an unresolved V gene accounts for under half, and the others remain unexplained. The sample profile shows 200,000 to 250,000 clones; approximately 85% of them were found once. The leading ten clones occupy 5.5% to 6.5% of the sample. Material for sequencing was peripheral blood. These receptors all come from a woman aged 80 or over with COVID-19, enrolled during active disease.

The genes are TRBV6-5 and TRBJ2-3; 7 bases are shared with TRBD2. Germline V lookup: CDR1 MNHEY, CDR2 SVGAGI. The CDR3 covers 15 residues. V gave up 6 bases and J gave up 8 bases; unmatched junction bases: 14. DNA of the CDR3: TGTGCCAGCAGCCCATCCGGGACTAAGAAAGTTACGCAGTATTTT. Its protein product is CASSPSGTKKVTQYF.

The chain employs TRBV5-6 and TRBJ1-1, with D hard to call. CDR3 length: 14 residues. The V end was cut by 0 bases, the J end by 1 base, with 7 bases between. The germline V gene encodes CDR1 SGHDT and CDR2 YYEEEE. DNA for the CDR3: TGTGCCAGCAGCTTGGTCGTGCGGAACACTGAAGCTTTCTTT. Amino acids: CASSLVVRNTEAFF.

This clone came up once. This chain links TRBV18 with TRBJ1-2; 7 bases align to TRBD1. CDR3 length: 16 amino acids. Per germline, CDR1 KGHSH and CDR2 LQKENI. J was trimmed by 3 bases and V by 4 bases; bases with no gene match: 11. This CDR3 is CASSLETGRTDYGYTF. The CDR3 DNA reads as TGTGCCAGCTCACTTGAGACAGGGCGGACCGACTATGGCTACACCTTC.

V and J are TRBV6-5 and TRBJ2-7, with 8 nucleotides matching TRBD2. Germline values: CDR1 MNHEY, CDR2 SVGAGI. The CDR3 has 14 residues. V was pared by 8 bases and J by 1 base, with 7 bases of the junction left unmatched. In nucleotides, the CDR3 is TGTGCCAGCGGTCGAGAGCGGGGGTCCTACGAGCAGTACTTC. It translates to CASGRERGSYEQYF.

The gene calls are TRBV5-1 and TRBJ1-1; a possible D gene is TRBD1 (5 bases). From germline, CDR1 is SGHRS and CDR2 YFSETQ. V was clipped by 2 bases and J by 1 base, with 15 bases between them. The CDR3 sequence is 16 residues long. The CDR3 region has the DNA TGCGCCAGCAGCTTTTCGGGAGGGGCGTCGAACACTGAAGCTTTCTTT. Translation: CASSFSGGASNTEAFF. Looking up the rest from reference TRBV5-1 and TRBJ1-1 gives the full variable domain: KAGVTQTPRYLIKTRGQQVTLSCSPISGHRSVSWYQQTPGQGLQFLFEYFSETQRNKGNFPGRFSGRQFSNSRSEMNVSTLELGDSALYLCASSFSGGASNTEAFFGQGTRLTVV.

The chain recombines TRBV28 with TRBJ1-5, with 8 bases lining up with TRBD1. CDR3 length equals 16 residues. With V trimmed by 4 bases and J by 6 bases, 11 bases remained unmatched. Germline CDR1 MDHEN, CDR2 SYDVKM. The CDR3 DNA sequence: TGTGCCAGCAGTTCCACTGGACAGGGAAAAGTTCAGCCCCAGCATTTT. It codes for CASSSTGQGKVQPQHF.

CDR3 in amino acids: CAWGQSGGLGEQFF. CDR3 coding DNA: TGTGCCTGGGGACAGTCCGGGGGACTTGGTGAGCAGTTCTTC. The genes are TRBV30 and TRBJ2-1, with D perhaps TRBD1 or TRBD2 (6 bases each). The V gene's germline CDR1 is GTSNPN and CDR2 SVGIG (reference sequence). The CDR3 consists of 14 residues. V dropped 5 bases and J dropped 9 bases, with 20 bases sitting between them.

The CDR3 reads CASSLDTGYENNEQFF. The CDR3 nucleotides are TGTGCCAGCAGCCTTGATACGGGGTACGAAAACAATGAGCAGTTCTTC. This chain joins TRBV5-6 and TRBJ2-1; tentative D call: TRBD2 (5 bases). From germline, CDR1 is SGHDT and CDR2 YYEEEE. This CDR3 spans 16 amino acids. V shed 4 bases and J shed 5 bases, with 19 bases lying between them.

The J gene is TRBJ2-7, the V gene TRBV6-2 or TRBV6-3; D remains unclear. Germline V CDR1 and CDR2: MNHEY, SVGEGT. This CDR3 comprises 13 residues. V lost 5 bases and J lost 0, with 8 bases in between. The CDR3 DNA reads TGTGCCAGCAGTCCCTCCGGCTCCTACGAGCAGTACTTC. Translation gives CASSPSGSYEQYF.

CDR3 nucleotide sequence: TGTGCCAGCAGCTCACAGGGTACCGTTTACACTGAAGCTTTCTTT. This encodes CASSSQGTVYTEAFF. This chain links TRBV7-2 with TRBJ1-1, with D possibly being TRBD1 (6 bases). Germline V gives CDR1 SGHTA, CDR2 FQGNSA. The germline V and J ends were trimmed by 4 bases and 3 bases, with 15 bases remaining between them. The CDR3 contains 15 residues.

This rearrangement joins TRBV4-2 to TRBJ1-2; the D gene is possibly TRBD1 (6 bases). Germline CDR1 and CDR2: LGHNA and YNFKEQ. V lost 0 bases and J 6 bases, leaving 11 bases between the germline ends. The CDR3 consists of 14 residues. This chain's CDR3 is CASSQDQGSDGYTF. As DNA, the CDR3 is TGTGCCAGCAGCCAAGATCAGGGGTCTGATGGCTACACCTTC.

This chain uses TRBV27 with TRBJ1-2; D call uncertain. Germline values: CDR1 MNHEY, CDR2 SMNVEV (reference sequence). This CDR3 contains 16 residues. V was pared by 6 bases and J by 3 bases, with 20 bases between. The CDR3 DNA follows: TGTGCCAGCAGCCCCCGGTTTACTGGGCGGGACTATGGCTACACCTTC. It yields the protein CASSPRFTGRDYGYTF.

V usage is TRBV28 and J usage is TRBJ1-2; weak D call: TRBD1 (6 bases). CDR1 and CDR2 from the germline V gene are MDHEN and SYDVKM. With 5 bases removed from V and 4 bases from J, the gap between germline ends came to 14 bases. CDR3 size: 14 residues. The CDR3 DNA reads as TGTGCCAGCAGTACCGACAGGATGACCTATGGCTACACCTTC. It encodes CASSTDRMTYGYTF.

The chain employs TRBV30 and TRBJ1-4, with 12 positions matching TRBD1. The CDR3 runs 16 residues. CDR1 is GTSNPN, CDR2 SVGIG, per germline (reference sequence). V shed 3 bases, J shed 3 bases, and the junction held 5 bases outside the gene matches. CDR3 region: CAWSGGQGASNEKLFF. The DNA for the CDR3 is TGTGCCTGGAGCGGGGGACAGGGGGCCTCTAATGAAAAACTGTTTTTT.

V and J are TRBV5-1 and TRBJ1-4; 9 nucleotides match TRBD1. V shed 4 bases, J shed 11 bases, and the junction held 9 bases outside the gene matches. This CDR3 contains 14 residues. Looked up from germline, CDR1 is SGHRS and CDR2 is YFSETQ. CDR3 loop: CASSRDRVATKLFF. The CDR3 DNA follows: TGCGCCAGCAGCAGGGACAGGGTTGCCACTAAACTGTTTTTT.

This chain joins TRBV18 and TRBJ2-7; 7 nucleotides match TRBD1. Trimming cost V 5 bases and J 0 bases; bases outside gene matches: 7. This CDR3 comprises 15 residues. Germline CDR1 KGHSH, CDR2 LQKENI. CDR3 protein: CASSLGQTSSYEQYV. CDR3 nucleotide sequence: TGTGCCAGCTCATTGGGACAGACGAGCTCCTACGAGCAGTACGTC.

This sequence joins TRBV5-1 and TRBJ1-2; 7 positions match TRBD1. This CDR3 has 14 residues. Unmatched junction bases numbered 4, after V lost 3 bases and J lost 2 bases. CDR1 and CDR2 (germline): SGHRS, YFSETQ. In DNA, the CDR3 is TGCGCCAGCAGCTCTGGGGGACAGAACTATGGCTACACCTTC. This translates into CASSSGGQNYGYTF.

V gene TRBV15 combines with J gene TRBJ2-3; 10 bases map to TRBD1. The CDR3 is 18 amino acids. Germline V gene data show CDR1 as LNHNV and CDR2 as YYDKDF (reference sequence). V was pared by 1 base and J by 4 bases, with 11 bases of the junction left unmatched. The chain's CDR3 is CATSRVISGTGESDTQYF. The CDR3 DNA follows: TGTGCCACCAGCAGAGTTATATCCGGGACAGGGGAATCAGATACGCAGTATTTT.

In its sample, this clone was seen a few times. The chain has TRBV4-1 and TRBJ2-1, with a tentative D call TRBD2 (7 bases). Germline V CDR1 and CDR2: MGHRA, YSYEKL. V dropped 1 base and J dropped 2 bases, with 12 bases sitting between them. This CDR3 region has 16 residues. The CDR3 here is CASSQVGGGAYNEQFF. In nucleotides, the CDR3 is TGCGCCAGCAGCCAAGTCGGAGGGGGGGCCTACAATGAGCAGTTCTTC.

This clone was seen a few times. The chain recombines TRBV24-1 with TRBJ2-2, with D perhaps TRBD2 (7 bases). Germline V gives CDR1 KGHDR, CDR2 SFDVKD. This CDR3 is built from 17 residues. Trimming cost V 7 bases and J 2 bases, with 19 bases left between them. The CDR3 DNA reads TGTGCCACCAGCGGGACGGAGGGGGGGGTCAACACCGGGGAGCTGTTTTTT. Its translation: CATSGTEGGVNTGELFF.